This TCR beta chain was found in a study of blood T cell repertoires in COVID-19. Study overall: COVID-19 samples from acute and convalescent phases originated in the United States, Italy and Spain. Sample material is recorded as cDNA or gDNA derived from T cells, B-cell-depleted T cells, or PBMCs.

Trimming cost V 8 bases and J 3 bases; bases outside gene matches: 16. CDR3 length: 17 amino acids. The germline V gene encodes CDR1 SNHLY and CDR2 FYNNEI. Generated by immunoSEQ multiplex PCR, the TCRdb table keeps only in-frame clones and is missing some. The table has approximately 200,000 clones, around 90% seen once. Participants came from about two dozen US areas, aged roughly 18 to 100 years. The sequence was collected from a woman younger than 45 who had been exposed to COVID-19. The V gene is TRBV2, the J gene TRBJ1-2; 9 positions agree with TRBD1. The material sequenced was PBMCs or T cells enriched from blood (not recorded which). Written as DNA, the CDR3 is TGTGCCAGCTATTCGGGACAGGGAGTTTGGGGGGACTATGGCTACACCTTC. It is translated as CASYSGQGVWGDYGYTF.